This T cell receptor (beta chain) was observed in a study of blood T cell repertoires in COVID-19. Study background: Material from acute and convalescent COVID-19 was sourced from the United States, Italy and Spain.

The CDR3 covers 16 residues. V trimming: 5 bases; J trimming: 0 bases; junction bases outside the gene matches: 8. Germline-derived CDR1 and CDR2 are SGHAT and FQNNGV. Study processing details: Reference gene primer amplification gave nucleated cell count estimates. Clones were read by immunoSEQ multiplex PCR, and TCRdb kept only the in-frame ones, dropping some. That table supplies the V and J calls and clone size; D and trimming were determined from the DNA. The table lists about 220,000 clones, 82% of them singletons. Cohort placement rested on clinical history that participants reported themselves. In Cohort 3, a recovered donor had either two negative PCRs, clearance, or symptom resolution.

V gene TRBV11-2 combines with J gene TRBJ2-3, with TRBD1 matching 7 bases. The receptor was isolated from a woman aged 55-70 years who had recovered from COVID-19. Sequenced: PBMCs or T cells enriched from blood (not recorded which). In nucleotides, the CDR3 is TGTGCCAGCAGCCCTAGACAGGGTTTAAGCACAGATACGCAGTATTTT. The encoded protein is CASSPRQGLSTDTQYF.